This record concerns one TCR beta chain sequence. Original analysis: Amplified reference gene primers provided the basis for estimating nucleated cell counts. Sequenced by immunoSEQ multiplex PCR; TCRdb stores in-frame clones only, minus some. V, J and clone size are taken as reported in that table, and D and trimming were inferred from the DNA itself. The data contain 85,000 to 120,000 clones, just under 85% of them singletons. The record originates from a study of blood T cell repertoires in COVID-19. Background on the study: COVID-19 samples from acute and convalescent phases originated in the United States, Italy and Spain. T cells, B-cell-depleted T cells, or PBMCs provided the cDNA or gDNA that served as material.

The CDR3 consists of 15 residues. Germline-derived CDR1 and CDR2 are SGHKS and YYEKEE (reference sequence). The V and J ends lost 0 bases and 7 bases, in that order; junction bases with no gene match: 6. The sequenced sample consisted of peripheral blood. The chain couples TRBV5-5 to TRBJ1-4; 7 positions agree with TRBD1. This sequence originates from a man aged 35 to 55 with active or convalescent COVID-19. The CDR3 nucleotides are TGTGCCAGCAGCTTGGATGGACAGGCAGGTGAAAAACTGTTTTTT. It specifies CASSLDGQAGEKLFF.